This TCR beta chain was recovered during a study of control samples from healthy donors and cancer patients. Generated by immunoSEQ multiplex PCR, the TCRdb table keeps only in-frame clones and is missing some. The sample shows around 130,000 clones, about 86% of them seen only once. Germline CDR1 and CDR2: KGHSY and FQNENV. Trimming took 2 bases from V and 0 from J, leaving 8 bases between them. The CDR3 consists of 14 residues. The source of this sequence is a man between 25 and 39 years old in good health. The sample was blood. The V gene is TRBV16, the J gene TRBJ2-7; D is ambiguous. CDR3 in DNA: TGTGCCAGCAGCCAACTATCCTTCTCCTACGAGCAGTACTTC. Its translation: CASSQLSFSYEQYF. Complete variable domain (other parts from reference TRBV16 and TRBJ2-7): GEEVAQTPKHLVRGEGQKAKLYCAPIKGHSYVFWYQQVLKNEFKFLISFQNENVFDETGMPKERFSAKCLPNSPCSLEIQATKLEDSAVYFCASSQLSFSYEQYFGPGTRLTVT.